This section outlines one T cell receptor (beta chain) sequence together with its context. This record belongs to a study of control samples from healthy donors and cancer patients. Profiling relied on immunoSEQ multiplex PCR, and the TCRdb table lists in-frame clones only, not all of them. This table holds roughly 50,000 clones, 85% to 95% found once. The sequenced sample consisted of blood. This receptor was obtained from a man aged 25 to 40 in good health.

In DNA, the CDR3 is TGTGCCAGCAGCTCGCTGGATCGTAAGCAGTTCTTC. Encoded protein: CASSSLDRKQFF. The rearrangement links TRBV7-3 to TRBJ2-1; D not resolved. The CDR3 contains 12 residues. CDR1 is SGHTA and CDR2 is FQGTGA in the germline V gene. With 4 bases removed from V and 11 bases from J, the gap between germline ends came to 12 bases.